Sequencing of this T cell receptor (beta chain) was carried out in a study of T-cell memory formation after mild COVID-19. TCRdb recomputed calls from the 5' RACE reads with MiXCR, one row per CDR3 protein. The sample consists of hundreds of thousands of distinct CDR3 sequences, around 17% of them appearing once. This CDR3 has 14 amino acids. Germline V gives CDR1 LGHNA, CDR2 YSLEER. Trimming pared 4 bases from V and 5 bases from J, leaving 14 bases between. The chain combines TRBV4-3 with TRBJ2-5; tentatively, D is TRBD2 (6 bases). The origin of this receptor is a man aged 18 to 29 who had mild COVID-19 (a few samples of this study predate the infection). Cell type and time point are not known. Input material: PBMCs or a T cell subset sorted from them (not recorded which). CDR3 amino acids: CASSLGRREETQYF. The CDR3 DNA is TGCGCCAGCAGCCTAGGTAGGAGGGAGGAGACCCAGTACTTC.